This T cell receptor beta chain was retrieved from a study of cytomegalovirus exposure and HLA in healthy donors. Germline loops: CDR1 SGDLS, CDR2 YYNGEE. The CDR3 has 16 residues. The J segment lost 2 bases and the V segment lost 2 bases, leaving 6 bases of the junction unmatched. The PCR made use of 60 Vbeta and 13 Jbeta primers. The protocol was immunoSEQ multiplex PCR, while the TCRdb copy is restricted to in-frame clones and leaves out a portion. The table records over 150,000 clones, roughly 79% of them present only once. The chain couples TRBV9 to TRBJ2-2; 7 bases line up with TRBD2. The source is a male donor in good health and CMV-seronegative. Source material: PBMCs. The CDR3 nucleotides read TGTGCCAGCAGCGTGTCTAGCGGAGAAAACACCGGGGAGCTGTTTTTT. It yields the protein CASSVSSGENTGELFF.